A single sample is the source of the 32 T cell receptor beta chains below, sequenced in a study of beta chain features in type 1 diabetes. Expressed TCRB transcripts were sequenced after all isolated RNA was converted to cDNA. Assay used: immunoSEQ multiplex PCR; TCRdb lists only in-frame clones, some missing. The table records around 300,000 clones, around 16% of them present only once. No cognate antigen is known for these TCRs. Study-wide results and caveats: TCRB CDR3s from Type 1 diabetes patients were moderately but significantly shorter in all four CD4+ subsets.

Sequences were obtained from naive CD4+ T cells from blood. The receptors originated from a man aged 18 to 29 with type 1 diabetes.

The rearrangement joins TRBV29-1 to TRBJ2-7, with TRBD2 matching over 14 bases. The junction had 10 bases not matched to a gene; V was cut back by 5 bases and J by 4 bases. Germline lookup yields CDR1 SQVTM and CDR2 ANQGSEA. The CDR3 covers 16 residues. This CDR3 reads CSVQTSGRAMLYEQYF. The CDR3 nucleotides are TGCAGCGTTCAGACTAGCGGGAGGGCCATGTTGTACGAGCAGTACTTC.

This clone was seen only a few times. The chain has TRBV27 and TRBJ2-1, with D possibly TRBD2 on 5 matching bases. Trimming removed 3 bases at V and 12 bases at J, with 9 bases between. CDR1 and CDR2 (germline): MNHEY, SMNVEV (reference sequence). This CDR3 is 11 amino acids long. CDR3 sequence: CASSFGGSQFF. In DNA, the CDR3 is TGTGCCAGCAGTTTTGGAGGCTCGCAGTTCTTC.

This clone was counted between two and nine times. The chain has TRBV7-2 and TRBJ2-7; a possible D gene is TRBD1 (6 bases). The CDR3 length is 16 residues. Germline values: CDR1 SGHTA, CDR2 FQGNSA. Between the trimmed V and J ends, which lost 1 base and 0 bases, there was a span of 13 bases. CDR3 nucleotide sequence: TGTGCCAGCAGCTTAGGCAGGGGACGTTACTCCTACGAGCAGTACTTC. Translating it yields CASSLGRGRYSYEQYF.

The V gene is TRBV7-9, the J gene TRBJ2-2; 9 nucleotides match TRBD2. J lost 4 bases, V lost 2 bases, and 14 bases had no gene match. The CDR3 loop spans 19 amino acids. Germline CDR1 and CDR2: SEHNR and FQNEAQ (reference sequence). CDR3 bases: TGTGCCAGCAGCTTAATCAGACTAGCGGACCCAAGAGGCACCGGGGAGCTGTTTTTT. This sequence encodes CASSLIRLADPRGTGELFF.

V and J are TRBV30 and TRBJ1-5, with TRBD1 matching 8 bases. The J segment lost 4 bases and the V segment lost 4 bases, leaving 9 bases of the junction unmatched. CDR1 and CDR2 (germline): GTSNPN, SVGIG (reference sequence). This CDR3 comprises 15 residues. CDR3 sequence: CAWNTQGGGNQPQHF. The CDR3 nucleotides are TGTGCCTGGAATACACAGGGGGGAGGGAATCAGCCCCAGCATTTT.

V is TRBV5-6 and J is TRBJ2-3, with 10 bases lining up with TRBD2. V gave up 4 bases and J gave up 0 bases; unmatched junction bases: 2. Germline V gene data show CDR1 as SGHDT and CDR2 as YYEEEE. The CDR3 sequence is 15 residues long. The CDR3 sequence is CASSLTSGSTDTQYF. The DNA for the CDR3 is TGTGCCAGCAGCCTGACTAGCGGGAGCACAGATACGCAGTATTTT.

This chain joins TRBV23-1 and TRBJ1-5; 9 bases are a match to TRBD1. TRBV23-1 is assigned to the ORF class and has an uncertain function. V dropped 4 bases and J dropped 5; count of bases not matched to a gene: 6. The CDR3 covers 15 residues. The CDR3 is CASSPGQGIDQPQHF. CDR3 DNA: TGCGCCAGCAGTCCGGGACAGGGTATCGATCAGCCCCAGCATTTT.

This clone was found a few times. The chain joins TRBV30 to TRBJ1-1; D uncertain. Germline values: CDR1 GTSNPN, CDR2 SVGIG (reference sequence). There are 15 residues in the CDR3. The ends were cut back, 0 bases at V and 4 bases at J, with 15 bases in the middle. The CDR3 nucleotides read TGTGCCTGGAGTGTAATGGCGGGAGTTGTCACTGAAGCTTTCTTT. Its protein is CAWSVMAGVVTEAFF.

This clone turned up a few times. This chain joins TRBV28 and TRBJ2-1; 9 bases line up with TRBD2. V lost 8 bases and J lost 11; bases outside the gene matches: 7. The CDR3 is 12 amino acids. Germline V lookup: CDR1 MDHEN, CDR2 SYDVKM. The CDR3 region is CASGATSGQQFF. The CDR3, as DNA: TGTGCCAGCGGCGCGACTAGCGGACAGCAGTTCTTC.

The chain couples TRBV5-1 to TRBJ2-1, with TRBD2 identical over 10 bases. Germline assignment: CDR1 SGHRS and CDR2 YFSETQ. This CDR3 has 16 amino acids. The J segment lost 2 bases and the V segment lost 4 bases, leaving 6 bases of the junction unmatched. Here the CDR3 DNA reads TGCGCCAGCAGCCCCGGGACTAGCGACCCCTACAATGAGCAGTTCTTC. It specifies CASSPGTSDPYNEQFF. Full variable domain (remainder filled in from reference TRBV5-1 and TRBJ2-1): KAGVTQTPRYLIKTRGQQVTLSCSPISGHRSVSWYQQTPGQGLQFLFEYFSETQRNKGNFPGRFSGRQFSNSRSEMNVSTLELGDSALYLCASSPGTSDPYNEQFFGPGTRLTVL.

This clone has more than one count but fewer than ten. CDR3 loop: CASEMIGTQYF. DNA for the CDR3: TGTGCCAGCGAGATGATCGGGACCCAGTACTTC. The rearrangement joins TRBV28 to TRBJ2-5, with D uncertain. Looked up from germline, CDR1 is MDHEN and CDR2 is SYDVKM. Between the trimmed V and J ends, which lost 8 bases and 7 bases, there was a span of 11 bases. The CDR3 has 11 amino acids.

The chain is built from TRBV11-2 and TRBJ2-4, with 8 bases that match TRBD2. The CDR3 is 18 amino acids. Trimming took 1 base from V and 1 from J; bases not matched to a gene: 9. Germline CDR1 is SGHAT and CDR2 is FQNNGV. The CDR3 here is CASSLGAGGLAAKNIQYF. CDR3 nucleotides: TGTGCCAGCAGCTTAGGTGCGGGGGGTCTTGCTGCCAAAAACATTCAGTACTTC. Together with reference TRBV11-2 and TRBJ2-4, the CDR3 gives the full variable domain: EAGVAQSPRYKIIEKRQSVAFWCNPISGHATLYWYQQILGQGPKLLIQFQNNGVVDDSQLPKDRFSAERLKGVDSTLKIQPAKLEDSAVYLCASSLGAGGLAAKNIQYFGAGTRLSVL.

This chain connects TRBV14 to TRBJ2-7; 10 bases are shared with TRBD2. V lost 1 base and J lost 3; bases outside the gene matches: 0. Germline V gene sequence: CDR1 SGHDN, CDR2 FVKESK. This CDR3 is built from 14 residues. The CDR3 loop is CASSQGTSGYEQYF. The CDR3 DNA reads as TGTGCCAGCAGCCAAGGGACTAGCGGCTACGAGCAGTACTTC. Variable domain in full (rest from reference TRBV14 and TRBJ2-7): EAGVTQFPSHSVIEKGQTVTLRCDPISGHDNLYWYRRVMGKEIKFLLHFVKESKQDESGMPNNRFLAERTGGTYSTLKVQPAELEDSGVYFCASSQGTSGYEQYFGPGTRLTVT.

This chain links TRBV28 with TRBJ2-3; weak D call: TRBD1 (5 bases). Germline values: CDR1 MDHEN, CDR2 SYDVKM. This CDR3 has 15 residues. The V end was cut by 1 base, the J end by 4 bases, with 12 bases between. The CDR3 DNA sequence: TGTGCCAGCAGTTTATTCAGGGCCCCAGCAGATACGCAGTATTTT. Translating it yields CASSLFRAPADTQYF. Looking up the rest from reference TRBV28 and TRBJ2-3 gives the full variable domain: DVKVTQSSRYLVKRTGEKVFLECVQDMDHENMFWYRQDPGLGLRLIYFSYDVKMKEKGDIPEGYSVSREKKERFSLILESASTNQTSMYLCASSLFRAPADTQYFGPGTRLTVL.

This clone has only a few counts. The V and J genes are TRBV27 and TRBJ1-4; 7 bases are a match to TRBD1. Germline lookup yields CDR1 MNHEY and CDR2 SMNVEV (reference sequence). The CDR3 has 14 amino acids. V lost 6 bases and J lost 7; bases outside the gene matches: 8. CDR3 nucleotides: TGTGCCAGCAGACTGACAGGGAAGTTTGAAAAACTGTTTTTT. Translating gives CASRLTGKFEKLFF.

The rearrangement links TRBV28 to TRBJ2-7, with TRBD1 identical over 7 bases. The germline V gene has CDR1 MDHEN and CDR2 SYDVKM. Losses at the gene ends were 5 bases for V and 0 bases for J; bases not matched to a gene: 4. This CDR3 contains 14 residues. This CDR3 reads CASSPGTASYEQYF. The CDR3 DNA is TGTGCCAGCAGTCCCGGGACAGCCTCCTACGAGCAGTACTTC.

J is TRBJ2-1 and V is TRBV5-1; the match to TRBD2 covers 7 bases. The ends lost 0 bases at V and 3 bases at J; junction bases unmatched: 6. The CDR3 extends over 16 amino acids. Germline-derived CDR1 and CDR2 are SGHRS and YFSETQ. CDR3 bases: TGCGCCAGCAGCTTGGAGGCGGGAGCAGGCTACAATGAGCAGTTCTTC. Encoded protein: CASSLEAGAGYNEQFF.

This chain links TRBV28 with TRBJ2-6; D perhaps matches TRBD2 (7 bases). V lost 7 bases and J lost 5, with 15 bases in between. Germline-derived CDR1 and CDR2 are MDHEN and SYDVKM. The CDR3 is 15 amino acids. The CDR3 coding sequence is TGTGCCAGCAACGAGGGGGGGCGGCGGGCCAACGTCCTGACTTTC. Encoded protein: CASNEGGRRANVLTF.

The chain is built from TRBV6-5 and TRBJ2-3; 8 bases agree with TRBD2. V was pared by 0 bases and J by 4 bases, with 6 bases of the junction left unmatched. The CDR3 length is 16 residues. Germline CDR1 is MNHEY and CDR2 is SVGAGI. CDR3 sequence reads: CASSYSRTSYSDTQYF. The CDR3 region has the DNA TGTGCCAGCAGTTACTCCCGGACTAGCTATTCAGATACGCAGTATTTT.

The chain uses TRBV5-4 and TRBJ1-2; maybe TRBD1 (6 bases). The CDR3 covers 15 residues. V lost 4 bases and J lost 4, with 17 bases in between. Germline CDR1 is SGHNT and CDR2 is YYREEE (reference sequence). The CDR3 sequence: CASSRDRSASYGYTF. CDR3 bases: TGTGCCAGCAGCCGCGACAGGTCTGCCAGCTATGGCTACACCTTC. The full variable domain, in which reference TRBV5-4 and TRBJ1-2 provide the parts outside the CDR3, is ETGVTQSPTHLIKTRGQQVTLRCSSQSGHNTVSWYQQALGQGPQFIFQYYREEENGRGNFPPRFSGLQFPNYSSELNVNALELDDSALYLCASSRDRSASYGYTFGSGTRLTVV.

The rearrangement links TRBV10-1 to TRBJ2-3; 7 bases are a match to TRBD2. With 4 bases clipped from V and 2 bases from J, the junction kept 9 bases outside the gene matches. This CDR3 contains 16 residues. Germline assignment: CDR1 WNHNN and CDR2 SYGVQD (reference sequence). The CDR3 sequence: CASSGGGPLLTDTQYF. CDR3 sequence (DNA): TGCGCCAGCAGTGGGGGGGGACCCCTCCTCACAGATACGCAGTATTTT.

This clone has just a few counts. The gene calls are TRBV30 and TRBJ2-1, with D perhaps matching TRBD2 (5 bases). Germline values: CDR1 GTSNPN, CDR2 SVGIG (reference sequence). V lost 0 bases and J lost 9, with 12 bases in between. The CDR3 sequence is 13 residues long. The CDR3 DNA sequence: TGTGCCTGGAGTGTACTACTAGAGGGTGAGCAGTTCTTC. This sequence encodes CAWSVLLEGEQFF.

There are a few counts of this clone. The genes are TRBV7-9 and TRBJ2-3, with 7 bases aligning to TRBD1. Germline assignment: CDR1 SEHNR and CDR2 FQNEAQ (reference sequence). J lost 3 bases, V lost 5 bases, and 11 bases had no gene match. The CDR3 extends over 16 amino acids. The chain's CDR3 is CASSVPGQWGTDTQYF. The CDR3 nucleotides read TGTGCCAGCAGCGTGCCGGGACAGTGGGGGACAGATACGCAGTATTTT.

This clone was seen more than once but under ten times. The CDR3 is CASSALAGRETQYF. DNA for the CDR3: TGTGCCAGCAGCGCACTAGCGGGCCGGGAGACCCAGTACTTC. This chain joins TRBV9 and TRBJ2-5, with 9 bases fitting TRBD2. The V segment lost 3 bases and the J segment 5 bases; nucleotides outside the gene matches: 5. The CDR3 is made up of 14 amino acids. Germline CDR1 is SGDLS and CDR2 is YYNGEE.

This clone was observed a handful of times. The chain is built from TRBV5-1 and TRBJ1-1; D uncertain. The CDR3 has 16 residues. Germline CDR1 SGHRS, CDR2 YFSETQ. V lost 0 bases to trimming and J lost 5 bases, with 17 bases between them. The CDR3 here is CASSLDSGHPGTEAFF. DNA of the CDR3: TGCGCCAGCAGCTTGGACTCTGGGCACCCGGGGACTGAAGCTTTCTTT.

This clone was seen a handful of times. The CDR3 nucleotides read TGTGCCAGCCTAGGGCGGGCGGAGACCCAGTACTTC. Its protein is CASLGRAETQYF. The V gene is TRBV7-9, the J gene TRBJ2-5; D is perhaps TRBD2 (5 bases). Trimming pared 8 bases from V and 5 bases from J, leaving 12 bases between. The CDR3 extends over 12 amino acids. Germline-derived CDR1 and CDR2 are SEHNR and FQNEAQ (reference sequence).

V is TRBV6-5 and J is TRBJ1-1, with D perhaps matching TRBD1 (5 bases). Germline CDR1 is MNHEY and CDR2 is SVGAGI. V lost 5 bases to trimming and J lost 3 bases, with 16 bases between them. This CDR3 region has 15 residues. The CDR3 coding sequence is TGTGCCAGCAGTCCGAGGACAACTGGGGACACTGAAGCTTTCTTT. Residues: CASSPRTTGDTEAFF.

V gene TRBV6-5 combines with J gene TRBJ2-4; D is perhaps TRBD2 (7 bases). The germline gives CDR1 MNHEY, CDR2 SVGAGI. The CDR3 length is 14 residues. V was trimmed by 2 bases and J by 7 bases, leaving 12 bases between them. The CDR3 region has the DNA TGTGCCAGCAGTTACGGGGGGGCCGGGAACATTCAGTACTTC. Protein sequence: CASSYGGAGNIQYF.

There are a few counts of this clone. CDR3 nucleotides: TGTGCCGTGCTCGGGGAAAAACTGTTTTTT. Its protein product is CAVLGEKLFF. The V call is TRBV7-9, the J call TRBJ1-4; no clear D gene. V shed 11 bases and J shed 8 bases, with 9 bases lying between them. CDR1 and CDR2 (germline): SEHNR, FQNEAQ (reference sequence). The CDR3 runs to 10 residues.

The chain links TRBV7-8 to TRBJ1-5; D gene unclear. CDR1 and CDR2 from the germline V gene are SGHVS and FQNEAQ. The V and J ends lost 5 bases and 11 bases respectively, with 22 bases between them. The CDR3 has 15 amino acids. CDR3 nucleotide sequence: TGTGCCAGCAGCCTGAGATCAGCAGTAGAAACAGCCCAGCATTTT. Translating gives CASSLRSAVETAQHF.

Worth noting for this clone: At one end the junction does not follow the germline gene, possibly because of a read error. V usage is TRBV18 and J usage is TRBJ1-2, with D possibly being TRBD1 (6 bases). Per the germline V gene, CDR1 is KGHSH and CDR2 is LQKENI. The length of the CDR3 is 13 residues. CDR3 sequence: CATSRGPGDGYTF. The DNA of the CDR3 is TGTGCCACCTCACGGGGTCCAGGGGATGGCTACACCTTC.

The chain employs TRBV2 and TRBJ2-5; TRBD1 matches 9 bases. With V trimmed by 7 bases and J by 4 bases, 7 bases remained unmatched. Germline loops: CDR1 SNHLY, CDR2 FYNNEI. The CDR3 has 14 amino acids. CDR3 loop: CASNVQGARETQYF. CDR3 coding DNA: TGTGCCAGCAACGTACAGGGGGCCCGAGAGACCCAGTACTTC.